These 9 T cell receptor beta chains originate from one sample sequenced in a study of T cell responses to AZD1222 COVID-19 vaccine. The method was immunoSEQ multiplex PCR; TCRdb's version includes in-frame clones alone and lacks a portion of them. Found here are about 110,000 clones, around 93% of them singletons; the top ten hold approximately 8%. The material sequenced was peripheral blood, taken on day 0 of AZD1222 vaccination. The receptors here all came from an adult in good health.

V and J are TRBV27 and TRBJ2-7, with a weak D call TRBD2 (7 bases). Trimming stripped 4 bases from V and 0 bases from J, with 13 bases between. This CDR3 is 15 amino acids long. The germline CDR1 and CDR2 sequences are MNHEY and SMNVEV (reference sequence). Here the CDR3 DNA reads TGTGCCAGCAGTTCCGCGGGGGCGGACTCCTACGAGCAGTACTTC. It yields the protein CASSSAGADSYEQYF.

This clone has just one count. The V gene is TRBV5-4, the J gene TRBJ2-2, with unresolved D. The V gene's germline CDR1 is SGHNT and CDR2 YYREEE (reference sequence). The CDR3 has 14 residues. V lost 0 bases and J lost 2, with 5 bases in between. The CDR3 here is CASSLGANTGELFF. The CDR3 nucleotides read TGTGCCAGCAGCTTGGGGGCTAACACCGGGGAGCTGTTTTTT.

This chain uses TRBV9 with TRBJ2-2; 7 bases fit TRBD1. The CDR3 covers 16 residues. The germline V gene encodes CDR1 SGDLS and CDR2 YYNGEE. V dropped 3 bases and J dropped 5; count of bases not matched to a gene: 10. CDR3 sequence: CASSGPGTATTGELFF. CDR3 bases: TGTGCCAGCAGCGGGCCCGGGACAGCGACTACCGGGGAGCTGTTTTTT.

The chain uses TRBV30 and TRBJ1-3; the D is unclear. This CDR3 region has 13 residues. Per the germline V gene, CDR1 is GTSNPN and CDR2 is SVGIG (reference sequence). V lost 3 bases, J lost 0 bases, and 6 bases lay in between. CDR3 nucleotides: TGTGCCTGGAGGCCCAGCTCTGGAAACACCATATATTTT. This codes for CAWRPSSGNTIYF.

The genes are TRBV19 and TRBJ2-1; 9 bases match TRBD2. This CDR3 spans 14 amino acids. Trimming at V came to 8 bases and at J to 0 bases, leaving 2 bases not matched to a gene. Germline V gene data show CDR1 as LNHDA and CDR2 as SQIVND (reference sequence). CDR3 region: CASGSGSSYNEQFF. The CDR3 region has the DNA TGTGCCAGTGGTAGCGGGAGCTCCTACAATGAGCAGTTCTTC. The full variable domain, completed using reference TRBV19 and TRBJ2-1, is DGGITQSPKYLFRKEGQNVTLSCEQNLNHDAMYWYRQDPGQGLRLIYYSQIVNDFQKGDIAEGYSVSREKKESFPLTVTSAQKNPTAFYLCASGSGSSYNEQFFGPGTRLTVL.

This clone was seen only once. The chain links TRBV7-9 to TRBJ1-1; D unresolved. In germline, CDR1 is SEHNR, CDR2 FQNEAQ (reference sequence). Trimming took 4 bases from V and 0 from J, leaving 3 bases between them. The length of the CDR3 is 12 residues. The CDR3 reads CASSSMNTEAFF. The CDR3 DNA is TGTGCCAGCAGCTCGATGAACACTGAAGCTTTCTTT.

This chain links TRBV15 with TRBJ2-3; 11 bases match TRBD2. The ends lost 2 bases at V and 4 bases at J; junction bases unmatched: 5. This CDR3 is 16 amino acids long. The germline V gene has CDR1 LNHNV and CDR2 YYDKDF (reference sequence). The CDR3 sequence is CATSRFSGGAADTQYF. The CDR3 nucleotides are TGTGCCACCAGCAGATTTAGCGGGGGGGCCGCAGATACGCAGTATTTT.

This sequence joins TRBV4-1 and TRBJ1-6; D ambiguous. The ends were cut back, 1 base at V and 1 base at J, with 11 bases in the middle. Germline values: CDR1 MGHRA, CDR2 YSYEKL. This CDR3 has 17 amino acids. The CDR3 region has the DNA TGCGCCAGCAGCCAAGGACGGGGAACTTCCTATAATTCACCCCTCCACTTT. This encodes CASSQGRGTSYNSPLHF.

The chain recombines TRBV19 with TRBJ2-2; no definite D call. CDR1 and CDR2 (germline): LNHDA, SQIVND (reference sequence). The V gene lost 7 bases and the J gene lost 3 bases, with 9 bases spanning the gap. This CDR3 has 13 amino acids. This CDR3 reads CASMARDTGELFF. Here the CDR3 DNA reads TGTGCCAGTATGGCCCGGGACACCGGGGAGCTGTTTTTT.